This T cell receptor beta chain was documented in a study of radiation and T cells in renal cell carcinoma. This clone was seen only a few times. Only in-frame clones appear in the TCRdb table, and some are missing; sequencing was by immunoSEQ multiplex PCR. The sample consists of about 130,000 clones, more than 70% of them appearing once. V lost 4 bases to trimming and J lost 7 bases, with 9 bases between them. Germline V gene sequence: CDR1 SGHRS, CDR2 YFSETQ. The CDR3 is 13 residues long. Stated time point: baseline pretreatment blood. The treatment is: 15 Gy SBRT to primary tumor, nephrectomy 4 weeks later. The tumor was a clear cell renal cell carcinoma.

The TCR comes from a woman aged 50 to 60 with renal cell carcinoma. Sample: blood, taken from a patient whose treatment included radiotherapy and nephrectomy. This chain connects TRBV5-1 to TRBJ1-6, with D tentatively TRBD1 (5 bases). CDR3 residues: CASSTGTNSPLHF. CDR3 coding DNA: TGCGCCAGCAGCACCGGGACCAATTCACCCCTCCACTTT.